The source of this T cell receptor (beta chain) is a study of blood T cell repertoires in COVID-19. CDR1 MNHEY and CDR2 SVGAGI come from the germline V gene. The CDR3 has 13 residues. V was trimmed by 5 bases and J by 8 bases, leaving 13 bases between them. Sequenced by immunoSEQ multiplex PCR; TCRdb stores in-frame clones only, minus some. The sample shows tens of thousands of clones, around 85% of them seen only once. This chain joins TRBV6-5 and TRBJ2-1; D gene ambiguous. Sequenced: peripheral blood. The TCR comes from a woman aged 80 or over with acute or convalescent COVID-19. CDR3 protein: CASSRDLLDEQFF. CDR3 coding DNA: TGTGCCAGCAGTCGAGACTTGTTGGATGAGCAGTTCTTC.